What follows is one T cell receptor beta chain and its context. Its antigen is unknown. V was trimmed by 5 bases and J by 5 bases, leaving 13 bases between them. The CDR3 extends over 14 amino acids. From germline, CDR1 is SGHTA and CDR2 FQGTGA. RNA transcripts gave rise to amplified TCR beta CDR3 regions. With the HTBI primer set, the TCR CDR3 went through a first round of RT-PCR. TCRdb itself ran the multiplex PCR reads through MiXCR, one entry per CDR3 protein. This table holds fewer than 400,000 distinct CDR3 sequences, approximately 25% found once. Stable Graves' hyperthyroidism denoted no ophthalmopathy progression over 18 months. The hyperthyroidism patients had all been newly diagnosed, and their disease duration was under 2 months. Their ages ranged from 18 to 65 years. Patients with uncontrolled infections, other autoimmune diseases, pregnancy or lactation were excluded. The source of the sample is a study of T cells in Graves' hyperthyroidism and ophthalmopathy.

Regarding the study as a whole: Ophthalmopathy was distinguished from stable hyperthyroidism by 13 V-J signatures.

The receptor's source is a man aged 50 to 59 with Graves' hyperthyroidism. The gene calls are TRBV7-3 and TRBJ2-1; D assignment may be TRBD1 or TRBD2 (5 bases each). The sequencing sample was made of blood. CDR3 in DNA: TGTGCCAGCAGCCCTTCGGGGCTGAACAATGAGCAGTTCTTC. It is translated as CASSPSGLNNEQFF.